This is a list of T cell receptor beta chains from one sample in a study of T cells after yellow fever vaccination. Via MiXCR, TCRdb re-called the 5' RACE reads, giving one row per CDR3 protein. The repertoire holds 150,000 to 200,000 distinct CDR3 sequences, with around 7.3% as singletons. Sequencing used CD4+ T cells sorted from PBMCs, obtained 4 to 6 days after the first yellow fever vaccination. The receptors shown here come from a man aged 18-30 years who received the YFV17D yellow fever vaccine. The CDR3 runs from the conserved cysteine through the conserved F or W. The D gene is left open where the match is weak. Clone size, where shown, is once, few, many, or a class for clones that have expanded.

size | length | J | V | D | DNA | CDR3
- | 13 | TRBJ1-2 | TRBV20-1 | - | TGCAGTGCTAGCGGTCTCGGGAGCTATGGCTACACCTTC | CSASGLGSYGYTF
- | 15 | TRBJ1-4 | TRBV6-1 | - | TGTGCCAGCAGCTTGACAGTGGGCAATGATGAAAAACTGTTTTTT | CASSLTVGNDEKLFF
- | 15 | TRBJ1-2 | TRBV9 | - | TGTGCCAGCAGCGTAGAAAGCCAGACTAACTATGGCTACACCTTC | CASSVESQTNYGYTF
- | 14 | TRBJ2-3 | TRBV5-1 | TRBD2 | TGCGCCAGCAGCTCGACTAGCGGGGTCGATACGCAGTATTTT | CASSSTSGVDTQYF
many | 14 | TRBJ2-2 | TRBV5-6 | - | TGTGCCAGCAGCGCTCGGGATTGGGCCGGGGAGCTGTTTTTT | CASSARDWAGELFF
many | 15 | TRBJ1-4 | TRBV7-2 | - | TGTGCCAGCAGCTTATACGGGACTTCTAATGAAAAACTGTTTTTT | CASSLYGTSNEKLFF
many | 14 | TRBJ2-4 | TRBV5-1 | - | TGCGCCAGCAGCTTGGGGAATGATCAAAACATTCAGTACTTC | CASSLGNDQNIQYF
many | 12 | TRBJ2-1 | TRBV2 | - | TGTGCCAGCAGTGCCGAATACAATGAGCAGTTCTTC | CASSAEYNEQFF
few | 18 | TRBJ2-6 | TRBV6-2/TRBV6-3 | - | TGTGCCAGCAGTCGATACCCGGGCATCGCCTCTGGGGCCAACGTCCTGACTTTC | CASSRYPGIASGANVLTF
many | 16 | TRBJ1-1 | TRBV6-2/TRBV6-3 | - | TGTGCCAGCACGTCACTGGGCGCCTACACAAAGGGTGAAGCTTTCTTT | CASTSLGAYTKGEAFF
many | 12 | TRBJ2-3 | TRBV12-3/TRBV12-4 | - | TGTGCCAGCAGATCAGATGGAGATACGCAGTATTTT | CASRSDGDTQYF
many | 13 | TRBJ2-1 | TRBV18 | - | TGTGCCAGCTCACCACCGGACGGCGATGAGCAGTTCTTC | CASSPPDGDEQFF
many | 12 | TRBJ1-5 | TRBV20-1 | - | TGCAGTGCTAGATTTAGCAATCAGCCCCAGCATTTT | CSARFSNQPQHF
few | 14 | TRBJ2-1 | TRBV5-4 | TRBD2 | TGTGCCAGCAGCTTGATACTAGCGCTCGATGAGCAGTTCTTC | CASSLILALDEQFF
- | 13 | TRBJ1-1 | TRBV12-3/TRBV12-4 | - | TGTGCCAGTCATCGGGAGTGGAACACTGAAGCTTTCTTT | CASHREWNTEAFF
many | 12 | TRBJ1-1 | TRBV6-6 | - | TGTGCCAGCGGAGAGGGGGGGACTGAAGCTTTCTTT | CASGEGGTEAFF
few | 13 | TRBJ1-2 | TRBV5-6 | - | TGTGCCAGCAGCGCGGGACCGTCTAAGAGCTACACCTTC | CASSAGPSKSYTF
many | 15 | TRBJ1-4 | TRBV7-6 | - | TGTGCCAGCAGCCGCTGGACAACTCCAAATGAAAAACTGTTTTTT | CASSRWTTPNEKLFF
many | 14 | TRBJ1-6 | TRBV15 | - | TGTGCCACCAGCAGACAGGGCTATAATTCACCCCTCCACTTT | CATSRQGYNSPLHF
many | 16 | TRBJ2-5 | TRBV5-1 | - | TGCGCCAGCAGCTTGGCTCGGACAGAAGATCAAGAGACCCAGTACTTC | CASSLARTEDQETQYF
- | 15 | TRBJ2-1 | TRBV7-2 | TRBD2 | TGTGCCAGCAGACCTCCTAGCGGGGGGGGCAATGAGCAGTTCTTC | CASRPPSGGGNEQFF
many | 15 | TRBJ2-3 | TRBV10-3 | TRBD1 | TGTGCCATCAGTGAGTCGACAGGGTTGGCAGATACGCAGTATTTT | CAISESTGLADTQYF
many | 12 | TRBJ1-2 | TRBV7-6 | - | TGTGCCAGCAGCCCGAGAGGTTCCGGCTACACCTTC | CASSPRGSGYTF
many | 13 | TRBJ1-1 | TRBV20-1 | - | TGCAGTGCCCACCGGGCCTGGGGCACTGAAGCTTTCTTT | CSAHRAWGTEAFF
- | 14 | TRBJ2-1 | TRBV11-2 | - | TGTGCCAGCAGCTTTAGCACATACTACAATGAGCAGTTCTTC | CASSFSTYYNEQFF
- | 14 | TRBJ1-1 | TRBV20-1 | - | TGCAGTGCTCCGACGTCGACAGGAAACACTGAAGCTTTCTTT | CSAPTSTGNTEAFF
many | 15 | TRBJ2-7 | TRBV9 | - | TGTGCCAGCAGCCCCGACGGGCCCAAGGGCTACGAGCAGTACTTC | CASSPDGPKGYEQYF
many | 15 | TRBJ2-5 | TRBV3-1 | TRBD2 | TGTGCCAGCAGCCAATTGCGGGGGTTACAAGAGACCCAGTACTTC | CASSQLRGLQETQYF
few | 13 | TRBJ1-1 | TRBV7-3 | - | TGTGCCAGCGGGGACACAGCGAACACTGAAGCTTTCTTT | CASGDTANTEAFF
many | 13 | TRBJ2-1 | TRBV12-3/TRBV12-4 | - | TGTGCCAGCAGTAGAACGACCAACAATGAGCAGTTCTTC | CASSRTTNNEQFF
- | 14 | TRBJ1-5 | TRBV19 | - | TGTGCCAGTAGTATTTGGGATAGCAATCAGCCCCAGCATTTT | CASSIWDSNQPQHF
many | 15 | TRBJ2-3 | TRBV4-2 | TRBD2 | TGTGCCAGCAGCGGATCAGCGGGGGGGCCAGATACGCAGTATTTT | CASSGSAGGPDTQYF
many | 12 | TRBJ2-7 | TRBV7-2 | - | TGTGCCAGCAGCCAAGTGCGCTACGAGCAGTACTTC | CASSQVRYEQYF
few | 16 | TRBJ1-3 | TRBV4-1 | - | TGCGCCAGCAGCCCAATCGCGGGGAACGGAGGAAACACCATATATTTT | CASSPIAGNGGNTIYF
- | 13 | TRBJ1-1 | TRBV20-1 | - | TGCAGTGCTAGAGATCGGGGCCGCACTGAAGCTTTCTTT | CSARDRGRTEAFF
many | 17 | TRBJ1-1 | TRBV3-1 | - | TGTGCCAGCAGCCAAGTACCCAGCTCCGATTGGAACACTGAAGCTTTCTTT | CASSQVPSSDWNTEAFF
many | 13 | TRBJ1-1 | TRBV12-3/TRBV12-4 | - | TGTGCCAGCAGTTTGGGAGGGAGGCGTGAAGCTTTCTTT | CASSLGGRREAFF
many | 12 | TRBJ2-5 | TRBV5-1 | - | TGTGCCAGCAGTTTGGACCTAGAGACCCAGTACTTC | CASSLDLETQYF
- | 11 | TRBJ2-6 | TRBV10-3 | - | TGTGCCATATCGGCGGCCAACGTCCTGACTTTC | CAISAANVLTF